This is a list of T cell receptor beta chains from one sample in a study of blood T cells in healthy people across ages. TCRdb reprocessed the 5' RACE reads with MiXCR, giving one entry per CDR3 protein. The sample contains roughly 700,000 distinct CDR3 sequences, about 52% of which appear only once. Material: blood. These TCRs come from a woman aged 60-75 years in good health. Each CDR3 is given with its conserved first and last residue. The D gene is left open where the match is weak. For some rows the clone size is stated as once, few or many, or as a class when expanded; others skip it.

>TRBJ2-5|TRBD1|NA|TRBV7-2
TGTGCCAGCAGCTTAGCCGGACAGGTCGGAGAGACCCAGTACTTC
CASSLAGQVGETQYF
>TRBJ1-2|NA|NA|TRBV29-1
TGCAGCGTTGAGTCCAGGGAAAGACGTGGCTACACCTTC
CSVESRERRGYTF
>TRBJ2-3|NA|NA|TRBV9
TGTGCCAGCAACCCCGGGGCGGTTTGGGGGGCAGATACGCAGTATTTT
CASNPGAVWGADTQYF
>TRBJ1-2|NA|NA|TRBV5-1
TGCGCCAGCAGCTTAGGTCAGGGTACTGTCTATGGCTACACCTTC
CASSLGQGTVYGYTF
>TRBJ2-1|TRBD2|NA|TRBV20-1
TGCAGTGCTAGAGTAGGAGGGGCAAGGGGGTTCGCTAGCGGGGGAGGCTCCTACAATGCGCAGTTCTTC
CSARVGGARGFASGGGSYNAQFF
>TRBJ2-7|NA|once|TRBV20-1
TGCAGTGCTAGAATGGTTGGGGGGCGGACCTACGAGCAGTACTTC
CSARMVGGRTYEQYF
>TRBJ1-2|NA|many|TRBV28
TGTGCCACCATAACGCCGAGCAGGGTGGGCTACACCTTC
CATITPSRVGYTF
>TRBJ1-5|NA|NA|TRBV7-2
TGTGCCAGCAGCTTAGCGGGGGGGCAGAATCAGCCCCAGCATTTT
CASSLAGGQNQPQHF
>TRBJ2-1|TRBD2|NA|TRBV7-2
TGTGCCAGCAGCGCAGGACTAGCGGGAGCGAGGTACAATGAGCAGTTCTTC
CASSAGLAGARYNEQFF
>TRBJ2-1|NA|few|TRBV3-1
TGTGCCAGCAGCCAAGTTATTCGGGCTACGCAGTTCTTC
CASSQVIRATQFF
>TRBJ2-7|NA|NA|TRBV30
TGTGCCTTAAACCGGGACACCAGCTCTCGGCAGTACTTC
CALNRDTSSRQYF
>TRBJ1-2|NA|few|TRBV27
TGTGCCAGCAGCGGCGGGGCGCACTATGGCTACACCTTC
CASSGGAHYGYTF
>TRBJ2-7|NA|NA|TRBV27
TGTGCCAGCAGTTCCCTCGGACTAGGGGACAATGAGCAGTACTTC
CASSSLGLGDNEQYF
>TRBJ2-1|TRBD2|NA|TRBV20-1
TGCAGTGCGCCTACCGCGGCTAGCGGGAGGGGGAATGAGCAGTTCTTC
CSAPTAASGRGNEQFF
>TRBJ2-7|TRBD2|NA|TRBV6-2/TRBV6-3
TGTGCCAGCGGTTACTCGGGCTGGAGCGGGAGGGCAACCTACGAGCAGTACTTC
CASGYSGWSGRATYEQYF
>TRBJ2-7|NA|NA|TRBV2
TGTGCCAGCAGGAGACCCGGGGAAGTCCTACGGCACGAGCAGTACTTC
CASRRPGEVLRHEQYF
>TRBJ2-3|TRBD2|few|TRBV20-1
TGCAGTGCTAGAGATCGTAGACTAGCAGGCACAGATACGCAGTATTTT
CSARDRRLAGTDTQYF
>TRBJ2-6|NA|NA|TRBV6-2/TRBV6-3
TGTGCCAGCGGGGTGGAACCTGGGGCCAACGTCCTGACTTTC
CASGVEPGANVLTF
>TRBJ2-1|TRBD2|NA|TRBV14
TGTGCCAGCAGCCCGATTTCGGGGCTAGCGGGAGCTGGGTATGAGCAGTTCTTC
CASSPISGLAGAGYEQFF
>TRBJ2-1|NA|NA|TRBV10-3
TGTGCCATCAGCCTAATGGGGTCGGATGAGCAGTTCTTC
CAISLMGSDEQFF
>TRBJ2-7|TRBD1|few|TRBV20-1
TGCAGTGCTAGAACGTTCCCGGGACAGGGGTTCGACGAGCAGTACTTC
CSARTFPGQGFDEQYF
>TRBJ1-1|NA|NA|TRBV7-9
TGTGCCAGCAGCGACATCGACAGGAACACTGAAGCTTTCTTT
CASSDIDRNTEAFF
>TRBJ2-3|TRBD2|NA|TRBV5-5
TGTGCCAGCAGCCCCTGGACCAGCGGGAGTGGAATGCTGCGCACAGATACGCAGTATTTT
CASSPWTSGSGMLRTDTQYF
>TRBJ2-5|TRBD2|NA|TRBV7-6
TGTGCCAGCAGCCGAGCTAGCGGGAGAGAAGGGGAGACCCAGTACTTC
CASSRASGREGETQYF
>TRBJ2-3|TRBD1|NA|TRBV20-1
TGCAGTGCTCAATCCCGGACAGGGCGCAGCACAGATACGCAGTATTTT
CSAQSRTGRSTDTQYF
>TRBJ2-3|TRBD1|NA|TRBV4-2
TGTGCCAGCCAACAGACAGGGAGCACAGATACGCAGTATTTT
CASQQTGSTDTQYF
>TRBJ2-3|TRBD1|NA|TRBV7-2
TGTGCCAGCAGTATCAGGACAGGGGGCACAGATACGCAGTATTTT
CASSIRTGGTDTQYF
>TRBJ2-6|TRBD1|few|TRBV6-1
TGTGCCAGCAGGAGACCGGGACAGGGCTCAACTGGGGCCAACGTCCTGACTTTC
CASRRPGQGSTGANVLTF
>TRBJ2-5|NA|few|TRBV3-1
TGTGCCAGCAGCCAGGCGAGGAGGGGACAAGAGACCCAGTACTTC
CASSQARRGQETQYF
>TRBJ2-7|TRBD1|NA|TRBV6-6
TGTGCCAGCAGCATGACAGGGGTGGCCTACGAGCAGTACTTC
CASSMTGVAYEQYF
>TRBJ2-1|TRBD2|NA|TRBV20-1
TGCAGTGCTACTTGGTTAGCGGGTGACTCCTACAATGAGCAGTTCTTC
CSATWLAGDSYNEQFF
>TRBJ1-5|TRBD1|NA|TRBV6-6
TGTGCCAGCAGTTATAAAGGGACAGGGGCTAATCAGCCCCAGCATTTT
CASSYKGTGANQPQHF
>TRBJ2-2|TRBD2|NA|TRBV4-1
TGCGCCAGCAGGCAGCGGGGGGGTAATCTAGGGGAGCTGTTTTTT
CASRQRGGNLGELFF
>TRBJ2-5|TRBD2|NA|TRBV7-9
TGTGCCAGCAGCCACCGTAGCGGGAGGGCCGAAGAGACCCAGTACTTC
CASSHRSGRAEETQYF
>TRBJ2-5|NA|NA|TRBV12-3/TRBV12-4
TGTGCCAGCAGTTTATCCGGGGCTAAGGGTGAGCAGTACTTC
CASSLSGAKGEQYF
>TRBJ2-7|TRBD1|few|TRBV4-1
TGCGCCAGCAGCCCGCGGGACAGGGTGAACGAGCAGTACTTC
CASSPRDRVNEQYF
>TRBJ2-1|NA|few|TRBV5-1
TGCGCCAGCAGCTTGGGCGATTGGTACAATGAGCAGTTCTTC
CASSLGDWYNEQFF
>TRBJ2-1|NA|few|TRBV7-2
TGTGCCAGCAGCTTCCCTAGCTCGGCTGAGCAGTTCTTC
CASSFPSSAEQFF
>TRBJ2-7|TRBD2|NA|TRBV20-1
TGCAGTGCTAGTTCAGCGGGAGGGCCGGACGAGCAGTACTTC
CSASSAGGPDEQYF
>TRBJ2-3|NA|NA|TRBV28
TGTGCCAGCAGTCCGATCGGGACCCTCGTCCCAGATACGCAGTATTTT
CASSPIGTLVPDTQYF
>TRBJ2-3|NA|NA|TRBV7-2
TGTGCCAGCGCGCAGGACACAGATACGCAGTATTTT
CASAQDTDTQYF
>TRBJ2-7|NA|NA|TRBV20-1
TGCAGTGCCACTCTGGTAGGGGGCTCCTACGAGCAGTACTTC
CSATLVGGSYEQYF
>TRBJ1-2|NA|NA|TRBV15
TGTGCCACCAGCAACCTCCGGGCCTTCTCTGGGGATGGCTACACCTTC
CATSNLRAFSGDGYTF
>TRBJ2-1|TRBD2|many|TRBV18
TGTGCCAGCTCACCGGCGAGCGGGAGCGGGGGTGAGCAGTTCTTC
CASSPASGSGGEQFF
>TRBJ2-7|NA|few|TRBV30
TGTGCCTGCCTGCTAGACGCCTACGAGCAGTACTTC
CACLLDAYEQYF